This T cell receptor (beta chain) was documented in a study of T cells in Graves' hyperthyroidism and ophthalmopathy. Study-wide findings and caveats: In blood, most of the thyroid clonotypes expanded above 0.001 were also present.

The ends were cut back, 5 bases at V and 4 bases at J, with 17 bases in the middle. The CDR3 totals 15 residues. Germline-derived CDR1 and CDR2 are MNHEY and SMNVEV (reference sequence). Uncontrolled infections, other autoimmune diseases, pregnancy or lactation led to exclusion of patients. The PBMCs were sourced from fresh peripheral blood (about 9.7 ml). The sample holds many counts of this clonotype. Its cognate antigen is unknown. RNA transcripts yielded amplified TCR beta CDR3 regions. First-round RT-PCR of the TCR CDR3 relied on the HTBI primer set. TCRdb ran MiXCR on the multiplex PCR reads and lists one entry per CDR3 protein. Of approximately 360,000 distinct CDR3 sequences listed, around 16% are singletons.

This receptor was obtained from a woman aged 18 to 35 with Graves' hyperthyroidism that later progressed to Graves' ophthalmopathy. This sequence joins TRBV27 and TRBJ1-1; D unclear. The sequenced material came from blood. The CDR3 nucleotides are TGTGCCAGCAGTCGTGTGGGAGGGATGGGCACTGAAGCTTTCTTT. Its translation is CASSRVGGMGTEAFF.